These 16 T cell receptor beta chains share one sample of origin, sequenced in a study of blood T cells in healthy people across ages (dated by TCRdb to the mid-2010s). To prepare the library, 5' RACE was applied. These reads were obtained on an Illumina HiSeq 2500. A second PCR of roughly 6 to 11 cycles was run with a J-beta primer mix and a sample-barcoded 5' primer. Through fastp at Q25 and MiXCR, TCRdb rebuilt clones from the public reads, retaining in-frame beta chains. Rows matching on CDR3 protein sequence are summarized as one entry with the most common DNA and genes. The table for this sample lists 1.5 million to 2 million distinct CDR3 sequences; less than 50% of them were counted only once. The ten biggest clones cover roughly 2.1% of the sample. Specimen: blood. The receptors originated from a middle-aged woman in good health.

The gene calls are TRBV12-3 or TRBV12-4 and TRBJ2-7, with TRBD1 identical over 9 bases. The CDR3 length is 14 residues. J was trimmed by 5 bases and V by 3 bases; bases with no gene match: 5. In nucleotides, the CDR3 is TGTGCCAGCAGTTTTACAGGGGGCTTCGACGAGCAGTACTTC. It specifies CASSFTGGFDEQYF.

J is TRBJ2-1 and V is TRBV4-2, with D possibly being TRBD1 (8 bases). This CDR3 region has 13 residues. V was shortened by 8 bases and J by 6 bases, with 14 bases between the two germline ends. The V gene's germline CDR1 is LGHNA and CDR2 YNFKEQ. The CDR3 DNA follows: TGTGCCAGCCTACAGGGGGGGAGCAATGAGCAGTTCTTC. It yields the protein CASLQGGSNEQFF.

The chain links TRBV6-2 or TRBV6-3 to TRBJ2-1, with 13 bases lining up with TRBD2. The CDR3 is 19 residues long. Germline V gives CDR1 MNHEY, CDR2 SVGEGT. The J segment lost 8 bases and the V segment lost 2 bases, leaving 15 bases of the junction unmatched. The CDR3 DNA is TGTGCCAGCAGTTACCGGACTAGCGGGGGTCCCCAGAAGGGCGATGAGCAGTTCTTC. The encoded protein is CASSYRTSGGPQKGDEQFF.

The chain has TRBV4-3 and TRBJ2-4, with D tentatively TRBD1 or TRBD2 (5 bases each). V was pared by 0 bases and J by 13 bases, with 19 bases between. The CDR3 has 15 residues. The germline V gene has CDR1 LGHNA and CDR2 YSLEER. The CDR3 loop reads CASSQDWGGLEEQYF. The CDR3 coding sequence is TGCGCCAGCAGCCAAGATTGGGGCGGACTGGAAGAGCAGTACTTC.

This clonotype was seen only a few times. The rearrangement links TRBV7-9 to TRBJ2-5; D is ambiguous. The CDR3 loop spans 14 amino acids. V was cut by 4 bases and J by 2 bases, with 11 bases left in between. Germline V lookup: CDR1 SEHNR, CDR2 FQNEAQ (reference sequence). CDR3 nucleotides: TGTGCCAGCAGCTCACCTTCGGATCAAGAGACCCAGTACTTC. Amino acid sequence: CASSSPSDQETQYF. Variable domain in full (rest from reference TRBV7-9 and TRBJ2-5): DTGVSQNPRHKITKRGQNVTFRCDPISEHNRLYWYRQTLGQGPEFLTYFQNEAQLEKSRLLSDRFSAERPKGSFSTLEIQRTEQGDSAMYLCASSSPSDQETQYFGPGTRLLVL.

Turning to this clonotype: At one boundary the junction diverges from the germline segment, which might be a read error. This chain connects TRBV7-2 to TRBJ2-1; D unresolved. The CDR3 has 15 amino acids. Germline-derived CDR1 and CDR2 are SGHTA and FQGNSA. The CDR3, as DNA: TGTGCCAGCAGCGCCCTGGCTGGCTCCTACGATGAGCAGTTCTTC. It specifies CASSALAGSYDEQFF.

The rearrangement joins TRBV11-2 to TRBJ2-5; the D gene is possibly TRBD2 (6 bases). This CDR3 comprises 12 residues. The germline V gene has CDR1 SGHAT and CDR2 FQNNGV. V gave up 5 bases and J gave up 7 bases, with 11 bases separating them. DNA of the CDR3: TGTGCCAGCAGCACGGACTATCGGACCCAGTACTTC. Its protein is CASSTDYRTQYF.

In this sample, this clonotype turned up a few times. The CDR3, as DNA: TGTGCCAGCAGTGAATATCCCTACGAGCAGTACTTC. It codes for CASSEYPYEQYF. The chain combines TRBV25-1 with TRBJ2-7; D is unresolved. The CDR3 contains 12 residues. Germline V gene lookup returns CDR1 MGHDK and CDR2 SYGVNS. Trimming cost V 0 bases and J 2 bases, with 2 bases left between them.

CDR3 region: CATSKGGQGLTQETQYF. The CDR3 DNA reads TGTGCCACCAGTAAAGGAGGTCAGGGATTGACTCAAGAGACCCAGTACTTC. The chain couples TRBV24-1 to TRBJ2-5, with D perhaps assigned TRBD1 or TRBD2 (5 bases each). Trimming pared 6 bases from V and 2 bases from J, leaving 21 bases between. CDR1 is KGHDR and CDR2 is SFDVKD in the germline V gene. This CDR3 comprises 17 residues.

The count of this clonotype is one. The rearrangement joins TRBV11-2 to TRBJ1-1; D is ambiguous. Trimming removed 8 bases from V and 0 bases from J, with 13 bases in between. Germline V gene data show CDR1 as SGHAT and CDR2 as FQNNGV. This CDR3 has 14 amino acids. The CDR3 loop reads CASPGTALNTEAFF. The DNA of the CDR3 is TGTGCCAGCCCGGGCACGGCTTTGAACACTGAAGCTTTCTTT.

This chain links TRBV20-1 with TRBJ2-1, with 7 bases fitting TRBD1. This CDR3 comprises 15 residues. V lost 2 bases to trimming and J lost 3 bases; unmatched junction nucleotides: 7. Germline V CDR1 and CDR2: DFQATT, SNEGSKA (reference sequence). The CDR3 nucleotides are TGCAGTGCTAGACCGGACAGGAATCTCTACAATGAGCAGTTCTTC. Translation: CSARPDRNLYNEQFF.

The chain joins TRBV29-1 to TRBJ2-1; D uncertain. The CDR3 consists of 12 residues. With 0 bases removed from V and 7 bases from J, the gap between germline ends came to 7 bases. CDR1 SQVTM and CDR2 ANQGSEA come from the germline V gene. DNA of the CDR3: TGCAGCGTTGAAGATTTCGAAAATGAGCAGTTCTTC. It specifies CSVEDFENEQFF.

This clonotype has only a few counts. The CDR3 loop reads CSASRRRGLYEQYF. DNA for the CDR3: TGCAGTGCTAGTAGGCGGAGGGGCCTCTACGAGCAGTACTTC. The chain uses TRBV20-1 and TRBJ2-7; a weak D match, TRBD2 (6 bases). V was shortened by 3 bases and J by 3 bases, with 15 bases between the two germline ends. CDR3 length: 14 amino acids. The germline gives CDR1 DFQATT, CDR2 SNEGSKA (reference sequence).

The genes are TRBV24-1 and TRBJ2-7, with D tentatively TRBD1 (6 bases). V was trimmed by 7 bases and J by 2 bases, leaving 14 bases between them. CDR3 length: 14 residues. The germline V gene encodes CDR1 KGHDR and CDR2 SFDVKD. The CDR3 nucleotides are TGTGCCACCAGCGTGGGGGCGCCCCCCTACGAGCAGTACTTC. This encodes CATSVGAPPYEQYF.

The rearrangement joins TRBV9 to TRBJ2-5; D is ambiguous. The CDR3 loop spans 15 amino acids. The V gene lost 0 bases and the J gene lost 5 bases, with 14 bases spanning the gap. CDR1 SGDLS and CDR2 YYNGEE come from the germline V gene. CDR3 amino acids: CASSVALTFGETQYF. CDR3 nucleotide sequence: TGTGCCAGCAGCGTAGCCTTAACCTTCGGGGAGACCCAGTACTTC.

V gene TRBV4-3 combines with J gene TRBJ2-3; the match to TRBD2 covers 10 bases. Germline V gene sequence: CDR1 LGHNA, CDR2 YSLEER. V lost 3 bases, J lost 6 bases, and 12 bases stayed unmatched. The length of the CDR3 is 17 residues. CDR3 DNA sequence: TGCGCCAGCAGCCATGAACTAGCGGGGCCTATTGGCGATACGCAGTATTTT. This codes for CASSHELAGPIGDTQYF.